This TCR beta chain was recorded in a study of T cell responses to AZD1222 COVID-19 vaccine. Whole-study results and caveats: Repertoire sampling happened only post peak T cell response. Spike-specific TCR repertoires showed rising breadth and depth after two AZD1222 doses.

A word on this clone: The antigen remains unidentified.

The protocol was immunoSEQ multiplex PCR, while the TCRdb copy is restricted to in-frame clones and leaves out a portion. The table has about 100,000 clones, 70% to 90% seen once; the top ten hold over 15%. The sample here was peripheral blood, taken on day 0 of AZD1222 vaccination. The sequence came from an adult in good health.

DNA for the CDR3: TGCAGCGCCCGCCGGGCGGCTAATGAAAAACTGTTTTTT. Residues: CSARRAANEKLFF. V gene TRBV29-1 combines with J gene TRBJ1-4; no definite D call. The CDR3 loop spans 13 amino acids. The ends were cut back, 7 bases at V and 3 bases at J, with 12 bases in the middle. CDR1 and CDR2 (germline): SQVTM, ANQGSEA.